This entry concerns a single T cell receptor beta chain. This sample was included in a study of control samples from healthy donors and cancer patients. The V and J ends lost 6 bases and 6 bases, in that order; junction bases with no gene match: 5. The CDR3 covers 13 residues. The repertoire was sequenced with immunoSEQ multiplex PCR; TCRdb's copy has only in-frame clones and lacks some. The sample consists of about 130,000 clones, 87% of them appearing once. Sequencing was done on a sample of blood. The clonotype originates from a man aged 18 to 30 in good health. The chain employs TRBV12-3 or TRBV12-4 and TRBJ2-7; TRBD1 agrees at 10 bases. The CDR3 DNA is TGTGCCAGCAGCCTCGACAGGGGGCGCGAGCAGTACTTC. Protein sequence: CASSLDRGREQYF.